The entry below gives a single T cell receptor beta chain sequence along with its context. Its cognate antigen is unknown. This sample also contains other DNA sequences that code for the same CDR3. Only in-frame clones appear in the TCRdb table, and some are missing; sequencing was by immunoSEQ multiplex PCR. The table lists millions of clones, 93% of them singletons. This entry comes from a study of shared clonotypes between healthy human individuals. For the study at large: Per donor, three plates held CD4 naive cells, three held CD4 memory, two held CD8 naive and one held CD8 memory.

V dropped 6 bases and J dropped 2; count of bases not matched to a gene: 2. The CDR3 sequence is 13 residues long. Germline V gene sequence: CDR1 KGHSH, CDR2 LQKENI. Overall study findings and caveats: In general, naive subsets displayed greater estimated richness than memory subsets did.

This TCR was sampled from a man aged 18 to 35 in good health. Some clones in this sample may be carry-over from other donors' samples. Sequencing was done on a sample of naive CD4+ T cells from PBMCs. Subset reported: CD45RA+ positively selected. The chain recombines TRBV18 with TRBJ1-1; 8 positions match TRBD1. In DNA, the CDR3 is TGTGCCAGCTCCGGACAGGGAAACACTGAAGCTTTCTTT. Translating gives CASSGQGNTEAFF.